This paragraph reports one T cell receptor beta chain. Its antigen is unidentified. The record originates from a study of cytomegalovirus exposure and HLA in healthy donors. Across the whole study: A subsequent analysis stated that the 120 or so validation repertoires were run on the same platform as the roughly 620 first-cohort repertoires.

General study results and limits: Most TCR sequences were uncommon, yet certain public TCRs appeared in many donors. More than 150 TCR beta chains were listed as cytomegalovirus-associated.

Profiled with immunoSEQ multiplex PCR; TCRdb holds only in-frame clones, not every one. The table shows approximately 300,000 clones, with 86% occurring only once. CDR3 size: 14 residues. CDR1 SGHAT and CDR2 FQNNGV come from the germline V gene. The V gene lost 3 bases and the J gene lost 3 bases, with 12 bases spanning the gap. The chain uses TRBV11-2 and TRBJ2-7, with D unresolved. Sequencing was done on a sample of PBMCs. This sequence was found in a young woman in good health and CMV-seronegative. The CDR3 sequence is CASSFARGGYEQYF. CDR3 nucleotide sequence: TGTGCCAGCAGCTTCGCAAGAGGTGGCTACGAGCAGTACTTC.